Sequencing of this T cell receptor (beta chain) was carried out in a study of CD8 T cells in Susac syndrome. Study-level points and caveats: Where Susac syndrome CD4+ T cell repertoires were concerned, no clonal expansion was evident.

The authors sequenced TCR beta from blood CD8+ and CD4+ T cells. The V and J ends lost 2 bases and 6 bases, in that order; junction bases with no gene match: 11. This CDR3 has 18 residues. Germline loops: CDR1 SEHNR, CDR2 FQNEAQ (reference sequence). Reverse transcription of about 0.45 to 1 ug RNA used random hexamers. MiXCR, run by TCRdb on the immunoSEQ multiplex PCR reads, gives a single entry per CDR3 protein. The sample consists of around 170,000 distinct CDR3 sequences, almost 96% of them appearing once. For this clonotype: Its antigen is not identified.

The TCR originated in a human donor with Susac syndrome. The chain uses TRBV7-9 and TRBJ2-1; 12 bases agree with TRBD2. The sequencing input was CD4+ T cells from PBMCs. The CDR3 protein is CASSLRTLAGGLSNEQFF. DNA for the CDR3: TGTGCCAGCAGCTTAAGGACACTAGCGGGGGGACTTTCCAATGAGCAGTTCTTC.